What follows describes a single T cell receptor beta chain. What it binds is not known. The data were taken from a study of graft-versus-host responses after intestinal transplantation. Study-wide points: Early post-transplant falls in HvG clones accompanied the peak levels of circulating GvH clones.

TCRdb's table, derived via immunoSEQ multiplex PCR, lists solely in-frame clones and lacks some. The repertoire holds roughly 97,000 clones, with about 88% as singletons. CDR1 is SGHAT, CDR2 FQNNGV, per germline. Trimming removed 3 bases at V and 1 base at J, with 7 bases between. The CDR3 is 14 amino acids. This receptor was obtained from a human donor who received an intestinal transplant. The rearrangement uses TRBV11-2 and TRBJ2-1; D is ambiguous. The input for sequencing was unstimulated CD4+ T cells sorted from spleen or lymph node cells, taken before intestinal transplant. CDR3 amino acids: CASSFLTSYNEQFF. CDR3 nucleotide sequence: TGTGCCAGCAGCTTTCTAACGTCCTACAATGAGCAGTTCTTC. Filled out from reference TRBV11-2 and TRBJ2-1, the complete variable domain reads EAGVAQSPRYKIIEKRQSVAFWCNPISGHATLYWYQQILGQGPKLLIQFQNNGVVDDSQLPKDRFSAERLKGVDSTLKIQPAKLEDSAVYLCASSFLTSYNEQFFGPGTRLTVL.